This record covers a single T cell receptor (beta chain). V was clipped by 1 base and J by 5 bases; unmatched bases: 1. This CDR3 region has 14 residues. CDR1 is SGHAT, CDR2 FQNNGV, per germline. The data were taken from a study of blood T cell repertoires in COVID-19. The table came from immunoSEQ multiplex PCR; TCRdb's copy has only in-frame clones and leaves some out. This sample yields 200,000 to 300,000 clones, of which 85% to 90% are seen a single time; approximately 1.6% belongs to the top ten. In Cohort 3, a recovered donor had either two negative PCRs, clearance, or symptom resolution. The receptor was isolated from a man aged 35-49 years who had recovered from COVID-19. The V call is TRBV11-2, the J call TRBJ2-2, with 7 bases that match TRBD2. Sequenced: PBMCs or T cells enriched from blood (not recorded which). CDR3 protein: CASSLGLATGELFF. In nucleotides, the CDR3 is TGTGCCAGCAGCTTAGGACTAGCTACCGGGGAGCTGTTTTTT.